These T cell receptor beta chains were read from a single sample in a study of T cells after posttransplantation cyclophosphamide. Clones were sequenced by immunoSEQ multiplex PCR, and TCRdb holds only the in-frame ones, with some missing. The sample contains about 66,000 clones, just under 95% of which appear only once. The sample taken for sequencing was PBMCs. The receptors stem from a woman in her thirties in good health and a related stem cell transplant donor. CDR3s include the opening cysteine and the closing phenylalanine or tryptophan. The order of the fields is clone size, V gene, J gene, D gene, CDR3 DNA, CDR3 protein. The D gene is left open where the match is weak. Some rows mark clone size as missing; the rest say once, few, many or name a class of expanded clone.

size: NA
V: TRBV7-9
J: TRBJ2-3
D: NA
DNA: TGTGCCAGCAGCTTACTCGGGGGCCTAGCGGAAGATACGCAGTATTTT
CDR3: CASSLLGGLAEDTQYF

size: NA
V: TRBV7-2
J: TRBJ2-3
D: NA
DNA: TGTGCCAGCAGCTTAGGGTGGCCAAACACAGATACGCAGTATTTT
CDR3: CASSLGWPNTDTQYF

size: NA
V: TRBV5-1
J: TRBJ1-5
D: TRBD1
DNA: TGCGCCAGCAGCCCGGACAGGGGAAATCAGCCCCAGCATTTT
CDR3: CASSPDRGNQPQHF

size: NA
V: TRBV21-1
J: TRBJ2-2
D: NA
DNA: TGTGCCAGCAGCACCGGGGAGCTGTTTTTT
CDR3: CASSTGELFF

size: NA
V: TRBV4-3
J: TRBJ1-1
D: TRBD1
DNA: TGCGCCAGCAGCCACGAAGTTTTACAGGGGGCCCGGGGCACTGAAGCTTTCTTT
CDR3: CASSHEVLQGARGTEAFF

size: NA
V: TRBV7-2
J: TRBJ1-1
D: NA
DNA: TGTGCCAGCAGCTTAGGATCGTCATTGAACACTGAAGCTTTCTTT
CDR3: CASSLGSSLNTEAFF

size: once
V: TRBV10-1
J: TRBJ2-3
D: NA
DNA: TGCGCCAGCAGTGACCCCGGGACCCCCACAGATACGCAGTATTTT
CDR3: CASSDPGTPTDTQYF

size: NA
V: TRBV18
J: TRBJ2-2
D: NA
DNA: TGTGCCAGCTCACCATTTGGGGCATTAGGATCGAACACCGGGGAGCTGTTTTTT
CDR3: CASSPFGALGSNTGELFF

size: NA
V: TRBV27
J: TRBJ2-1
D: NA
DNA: TGTGCCAGCAGTTTTTTGGGGGGCCTGGTCAATGAGCAGTTCTTC
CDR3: CASSFLGGLVNEQFF

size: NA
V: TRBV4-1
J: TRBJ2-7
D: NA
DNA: TGCGCCAGCAGCCAAGAAAGATCGCGGGTCCTGACAGTGAGTTTCTACGAGCAGTACTTC
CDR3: CASSQERSRVLTVSFYEQYF

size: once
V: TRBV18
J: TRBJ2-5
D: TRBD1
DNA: TGTGCCAGCTCGACAGGGATCCAAGAGACCCAGTACTTC
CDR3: CASSTGIQETQYF

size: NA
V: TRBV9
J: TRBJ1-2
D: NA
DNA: TGTGCCAGCAGCGTAGGCACAGGAGCTAACTATGGCTACACCTTC
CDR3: CASSVGTGANYGYTF

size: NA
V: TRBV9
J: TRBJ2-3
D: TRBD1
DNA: TGTGCCAGCAACCCAACAGGGGGAACAGATACGCAGTATTTT
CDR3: CASNPTGGTDTQYF

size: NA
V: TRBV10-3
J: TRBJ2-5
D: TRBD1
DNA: TGTGCCATCAGTCAACGATGGGGACAGGGGGAAGAGACCCAGTACTTC
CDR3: CAISQRWGQGEETQYF

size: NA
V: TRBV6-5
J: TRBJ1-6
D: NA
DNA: TGTGCCAGCAAAGGATGGGACAATAATTCACCCCTCCACTTT
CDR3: CASKGWDNNSPLHF

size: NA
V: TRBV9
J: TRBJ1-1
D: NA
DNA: TGTGCCAGCAGCGCTAGGACGAAGAACACTGAAGCTTTCTTT
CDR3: CASSARTKNTEAFF

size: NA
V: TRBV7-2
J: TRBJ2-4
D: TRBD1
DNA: TGTGCCAGCAGCTTAGCGGGACAGGGTGCCAAAAACATTCAGTACTTC
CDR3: CASSLAGQGAKNIQYF

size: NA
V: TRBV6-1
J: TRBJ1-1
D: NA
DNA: TGTGCCAGCAGTGAGGGGGGAGGGGGGCAAAGTGAAGCTTTCTTT
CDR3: CASSEGGGGQSEAFF

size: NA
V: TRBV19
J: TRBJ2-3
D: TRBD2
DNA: TGTGCCAGTAGTGACCCGACTAGCGGGGGGGCAGATACGCAGTATTTT
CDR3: CASSDPTSGGADTQYF

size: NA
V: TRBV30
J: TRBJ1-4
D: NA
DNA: TGTGCCTGGAGTGTACGGGGAAAACTGTTTTTT
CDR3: CAWSVRGKLFF

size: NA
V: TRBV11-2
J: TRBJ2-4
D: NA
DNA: TGTGCCAGCAGCCGCGGGGCAGGTCTAGCCAAAAACATTCAGTACTTC
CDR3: CASSRGAGLAKNIQYF

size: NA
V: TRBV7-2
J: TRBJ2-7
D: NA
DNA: TGTGCCAGCAGCTTGGTGGATACCTACGAGCAGTACTTC
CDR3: CASSLVDTYEQYF

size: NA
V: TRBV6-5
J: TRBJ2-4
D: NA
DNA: TGTGCCAGCAGTACCCAGGGGCTAGCCAAAAACATTCAGTACTTC
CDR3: CASSTQGLAKNIQYF

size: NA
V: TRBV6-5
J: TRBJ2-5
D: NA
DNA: TGTGCCAGCAGTCGGACACCGTACCAAGAGACCCAGTACTTC
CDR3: CASSRTPYQETQYF

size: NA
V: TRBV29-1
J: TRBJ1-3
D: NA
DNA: TGCAGCGTTGAAGATCTGGCAACCTCTGGAAACACCATATATTTT
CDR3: CSVEDLATSGNTIYF

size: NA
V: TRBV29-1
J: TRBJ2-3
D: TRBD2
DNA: TGCAGCACCCTCCGGGAGGGGTGGACAGATACGCAGTATTTT
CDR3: CSTLREGWTDTQYF

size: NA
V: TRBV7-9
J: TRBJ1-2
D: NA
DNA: TGTGCCAGCAGCCCCCCCGGGGGTACTCACTATGGCTACACCTTC
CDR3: CASSPPGGTHYGYTF

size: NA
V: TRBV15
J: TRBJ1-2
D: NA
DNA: TGTGCCACCAGCAGCCCGGACAGCTCCTTCTATGGCTACACCTTC
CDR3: CATSSPDSSFYGYTF

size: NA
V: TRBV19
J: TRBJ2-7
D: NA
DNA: TGTGCCAGTAGTATGGCGGCAGGGACAAGGGGCGAGCAGTACTTC
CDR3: CASSMAAGTRGEQYF

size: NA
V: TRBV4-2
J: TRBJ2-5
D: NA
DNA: TGTGCCAGCAGCCAAGATTGGAGGTGGCGAGAGACCCAGTACTTC
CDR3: CASSQDWRWRETQYF

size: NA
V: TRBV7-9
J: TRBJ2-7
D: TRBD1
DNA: TGTGCCAGCAGGTCGGGACAGGGCGGTTTGGAGCAGTACTTC
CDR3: CASRSGQGGLEQYF

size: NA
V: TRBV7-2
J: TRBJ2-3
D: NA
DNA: TGTGCCAGCAGCTTAGGGTTTCGATCTAGCACAGATACGCAGTATTTT
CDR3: CASSLGFRSSTDTQYF

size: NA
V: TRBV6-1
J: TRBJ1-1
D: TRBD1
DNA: TGTGCCAGCAGTGAGAGACAGGGCACTGAAGCTTTCTTT
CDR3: CASSERQGTEAFF

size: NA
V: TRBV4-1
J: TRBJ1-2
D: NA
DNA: TGCGCCAGCAGCCAAGGTCCCGCAGCTAACTATGGCTACACCTTC
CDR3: CASSQGPAANYGYTF

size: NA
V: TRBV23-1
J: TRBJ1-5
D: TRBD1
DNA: TGCGCCAGCAGTCAGTTCCGGGACAGGGAGATCAATCAGCCCCAGCATTTT
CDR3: CASSQFRDREINQPQHF

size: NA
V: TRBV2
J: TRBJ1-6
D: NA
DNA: TGTGCCAGCAGTTCCCAAGGGGCCTATAATTCACCCCTCCACTTT
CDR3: CASSSQGAYNSPLHF

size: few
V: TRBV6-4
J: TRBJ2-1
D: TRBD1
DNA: TGTGCCAGCAGCCGGACAGGGGAGGATCTCGGGCAGTTCTTC
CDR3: CASSRTGEDLGQFF

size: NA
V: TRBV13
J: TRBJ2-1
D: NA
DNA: TGTGCCAGCAGCTTACAGGTCTACAATGAGCAGTTCTTC
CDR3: CASSLQVYNEQFF

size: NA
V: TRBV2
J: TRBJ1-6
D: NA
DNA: TGTGCCAGCAGTGATGGGTTCGGGGATAATTCGCCCCTCCACTTT
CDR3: CASSDGFGDNSPLHF

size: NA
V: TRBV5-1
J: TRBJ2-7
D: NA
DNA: TGCGCCAGCAGCTTGGGGCAGGGAGTCAACTACGAGCAGTACTTC
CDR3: CASSLGQGVNYEQYF

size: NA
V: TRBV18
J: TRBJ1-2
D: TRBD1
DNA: TGTGCCAGCTCACCGGGACAGGTGTATGGCTACACCTTC
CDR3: CASSPGQVYGYTF

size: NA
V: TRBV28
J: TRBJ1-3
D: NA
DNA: TGTGCCAGCAGCCGTCAGGGTTCACGGGTGAGAAACACCATATATTTT
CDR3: CASSRQGSRVRNTIYF

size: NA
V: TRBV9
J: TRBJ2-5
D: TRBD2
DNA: TGTGCCAGCAGCGTGGGACTGGGAGGGGAGACCCAGTACTTC
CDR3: CASSVGLGGETQYF

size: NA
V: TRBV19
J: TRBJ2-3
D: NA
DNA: TGTGCCAGTAGTGGGTTAGCTCGGGGCACAGATACGCAGTATTTT
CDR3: CASSGLARGTDTQYF

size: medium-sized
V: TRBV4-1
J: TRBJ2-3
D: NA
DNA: TGCGCCAGCAGCCTTCACGGCGGGGGCACAGATACGCAGTATTTT
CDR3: CASSLHGGGTDTQYF

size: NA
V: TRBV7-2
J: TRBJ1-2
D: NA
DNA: TGTGCCAGCAGCTTAGCCGCAACCGGGGGCTATGGCTACACCTTC
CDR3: CASSLAATGGYGYTF

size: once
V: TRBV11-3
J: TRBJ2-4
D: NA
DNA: TGTGCCAGCAGCTTAGCAGTGAACAACATTCAGTACTTC
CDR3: CASSLAVNNIQYF

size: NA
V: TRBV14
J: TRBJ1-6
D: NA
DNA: TGTGCCAGCAGCCAACTTCCGGATTCACCCCTCCACTTT
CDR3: CASSQLPDSPLHF

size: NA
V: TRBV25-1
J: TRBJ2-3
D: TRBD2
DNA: TGTGCCAGCAGTGAACTTCACCGGGGGGGCACAGATACGCAGTATTTT
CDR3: CASSELHRGGTDTQYF

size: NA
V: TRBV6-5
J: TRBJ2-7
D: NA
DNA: TGTGCCAGCAGCCCGGACATATTTCCCTACGAGCAGTACTTC
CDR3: CASSPDIFPYEQYF

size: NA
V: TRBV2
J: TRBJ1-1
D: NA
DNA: TGTGCCAGCAGTGGGGATAGGAGGTGGGACACTGAAGCTTTCTTT
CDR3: CASSGDRRWDTEAFF

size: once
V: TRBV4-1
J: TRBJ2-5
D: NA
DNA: TGCGCCAGCAGAAAAGAAGAGACCCAGTACTTC
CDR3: CASRKEETQYF

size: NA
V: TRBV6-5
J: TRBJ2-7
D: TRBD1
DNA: TGTGCCAGCAGACTGGGACAGCTCTACGAGCAGTACTTC
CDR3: CASRLGQLYEQYF

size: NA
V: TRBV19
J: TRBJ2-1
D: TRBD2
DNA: TGTGCCAGTAGTAGCGGGGGGGCCCAAGGCCGTGAGCAGTTCTTC
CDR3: CASSSGGAQGREQFF